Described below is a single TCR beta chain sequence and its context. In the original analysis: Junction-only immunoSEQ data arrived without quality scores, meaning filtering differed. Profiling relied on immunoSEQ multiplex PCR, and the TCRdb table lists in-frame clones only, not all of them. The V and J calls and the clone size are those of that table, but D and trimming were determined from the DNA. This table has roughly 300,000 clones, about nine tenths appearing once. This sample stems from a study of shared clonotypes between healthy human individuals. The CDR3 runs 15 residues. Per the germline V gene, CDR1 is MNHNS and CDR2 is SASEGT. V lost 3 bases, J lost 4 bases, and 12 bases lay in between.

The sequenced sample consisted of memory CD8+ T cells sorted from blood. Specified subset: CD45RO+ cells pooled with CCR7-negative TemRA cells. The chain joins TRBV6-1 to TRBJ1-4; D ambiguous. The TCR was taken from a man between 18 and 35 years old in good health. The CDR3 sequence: CASSENTELNEKLFF. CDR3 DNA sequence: TGTGCCAGCAGTGAGAACACAGAACTTAATGAAAAACTGTTTTTT.